This T cell receptor (beta chain) was recorded in a study of blood T cell repertoires in COVID-19. TCRdb keeps only in-frame clones here, not all; method: immunoSEQ multiplex PCR. The data hold roughly 400,000 clones, with approximately 90% observed a single time. Cohort assignment relied on participant-reported clinical history. Germline values: CDR1 LGHNA, CDR2 YSLEER. The CDR3 totals 16 residues. Trimming pared 0 bases from V and 5 bases from J, leaving 16 bases between. The material sequenced was PBMCs or T cells enriched from blood (not recorded which). This TCR came from a woman in her 40s who had been exposed to COVID-19. The V call is TRBV4-3, the J call TRBJ1-1; D may be TRBD1 (5 bases). DNA for the CDR3: TGCGCCAGCAGCCAAGAAGGGGCGGATCTGCGTACTGAAGCTTTCTTT. Its translation is CASSQEGADLRTEAFF.